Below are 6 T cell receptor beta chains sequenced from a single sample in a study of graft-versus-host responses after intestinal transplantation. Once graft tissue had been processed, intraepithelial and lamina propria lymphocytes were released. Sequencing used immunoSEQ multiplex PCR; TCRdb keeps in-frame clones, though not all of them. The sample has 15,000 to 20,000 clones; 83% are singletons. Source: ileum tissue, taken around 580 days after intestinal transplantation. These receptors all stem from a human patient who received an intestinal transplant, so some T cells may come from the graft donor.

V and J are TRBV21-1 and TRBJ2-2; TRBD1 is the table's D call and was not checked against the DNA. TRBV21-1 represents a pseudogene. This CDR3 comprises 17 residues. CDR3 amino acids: CASSPQGGDRYTGELFF. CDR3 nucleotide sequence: TGTGCCAGCAGCCCGCAGGGCGGGGACAGGTACACCGGGGAGCTGTTTTTT.

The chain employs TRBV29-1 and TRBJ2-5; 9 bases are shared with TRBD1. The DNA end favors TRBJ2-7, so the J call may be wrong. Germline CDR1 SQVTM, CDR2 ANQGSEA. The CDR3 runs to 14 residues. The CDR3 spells CSVSEGTGIYEQYF. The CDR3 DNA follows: TGCAGCGTCTCGGAGGGGACAGGGATTTACGAGCAGTACTTC.

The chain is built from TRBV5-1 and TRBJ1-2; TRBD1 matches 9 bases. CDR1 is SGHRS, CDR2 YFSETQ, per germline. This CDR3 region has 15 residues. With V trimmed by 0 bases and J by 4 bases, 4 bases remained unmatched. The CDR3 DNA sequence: TGCGCCAGCAGCTTGGAACAGGGGGCTGCCTATGGCTACACCTTC. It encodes CASSLEQGAAYGYTF.

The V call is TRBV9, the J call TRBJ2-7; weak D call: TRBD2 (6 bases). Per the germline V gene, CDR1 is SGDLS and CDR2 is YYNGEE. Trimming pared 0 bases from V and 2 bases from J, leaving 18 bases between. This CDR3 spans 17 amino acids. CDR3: CASSVVSIGERAYEQYF. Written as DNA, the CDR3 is TGTGCCAGCAGCGTAGTTTCGATAGGGGAGCGGGCCTACGAGCAGTACTTC.

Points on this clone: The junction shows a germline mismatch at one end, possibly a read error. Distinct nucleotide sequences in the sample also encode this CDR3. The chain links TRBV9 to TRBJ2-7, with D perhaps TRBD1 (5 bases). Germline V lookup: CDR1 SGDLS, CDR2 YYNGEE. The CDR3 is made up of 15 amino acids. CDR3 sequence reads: CASSVQGLDSYEQYF. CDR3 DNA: TGTGCCAGCAGCGTTCAGGGTTTAGACTCCTACGAACAGTACTTC.

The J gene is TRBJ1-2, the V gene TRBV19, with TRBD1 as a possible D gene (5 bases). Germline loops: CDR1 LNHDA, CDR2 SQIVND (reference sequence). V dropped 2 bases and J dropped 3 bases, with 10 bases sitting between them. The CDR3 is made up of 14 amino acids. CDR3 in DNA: TGTGCCAGTAGTATAATGGGAGGGGACTATGGCTACACCTTC. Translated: CASSIMGGDYGYTF.